This T cell receptor beta chain emerged from a study of cytomegalovirus exposure and HLA in healthy donors. General observations from the study: Further analysis was carried out later, and it showed several of the most significant clusters appearing linked to common viral pathogens. An analysis done earlier found most TCR beta V segments productive about 87% or about 30% of the time.

With respect to this clone: Its specificity is not known.

Primers included in the PCR were 60 Vbeta and 13 Jbeta primers. This table comes from immunoSEQ multiplex PCR, and its TCRdb copy is limited to in-frame clones, with some not included. Its listing shows 95,000 to 150,000 clones. The V and J ends lost 1 base and 5 bases, in that order; junction bases with no gene match: 5. CDR1 and CDR2 (germline): LNHDA, SQIVND (reference sequence). The CDR3 spans 15 residues. The TCR originated in a man aged 35-49 years in good health and CMV-seronegative. Specimen: PBMCs. The chain has TRBV19 and TRBJ2-3; 8 bases align to TRBD2. This chain's CDR3 is CASSIGSGRGDTQYF. DNA for the CDR3: TGTGCCAGTAGTATAGGAAGCGGGAGAGGAGATACGCAGTATTTT.